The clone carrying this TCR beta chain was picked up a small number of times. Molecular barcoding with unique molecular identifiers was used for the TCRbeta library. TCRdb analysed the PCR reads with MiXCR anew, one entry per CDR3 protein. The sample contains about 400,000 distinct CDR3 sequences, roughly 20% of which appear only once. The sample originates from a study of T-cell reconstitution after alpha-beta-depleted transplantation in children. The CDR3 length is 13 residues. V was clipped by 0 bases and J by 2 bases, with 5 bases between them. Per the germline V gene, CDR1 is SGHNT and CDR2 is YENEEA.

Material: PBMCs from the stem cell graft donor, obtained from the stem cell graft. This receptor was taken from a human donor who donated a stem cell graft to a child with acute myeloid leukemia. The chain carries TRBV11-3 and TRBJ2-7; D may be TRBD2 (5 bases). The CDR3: CASSLDGTYEQYF. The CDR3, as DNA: TGTGCCAGCAGCTTAGACGGGACCTACGAGCAGTACTTC.